The source of this T cell receptor (beta chain) is a study of T cell changes during pregnancy in multiple sclerosis. TCRdb keeps only in-frame clones here, not all; method: immunoSEQ multiplex PCR. Of around 80,000 clones listed, 85% to 95% were seen once; the top ten hold under 3%. The CDR3 is made up of 16 amino acids. J was trimmed by 4 bases and V by 0 bases; bases with no gene match: 7. The germline V gene has CDR1 MNHEY and CDR2 SVGAGI. This clone was detected only once. The genes are TRBV6-5 and TRBJ2-7, with 9 bases aligning to TRBD2. The source was peripheral blood, collected before pregnancy. The origin of this receptor is a female donor with multiple sclerosis, enrolled in a pregnancy study. CDR3 loop: CASSYSTSGRSYEQYF. DNA of the CDR3: TGTGCCAGCAGTTACTCGACCAGCGGGAGGTCTTACGAGCAGTACTTC.